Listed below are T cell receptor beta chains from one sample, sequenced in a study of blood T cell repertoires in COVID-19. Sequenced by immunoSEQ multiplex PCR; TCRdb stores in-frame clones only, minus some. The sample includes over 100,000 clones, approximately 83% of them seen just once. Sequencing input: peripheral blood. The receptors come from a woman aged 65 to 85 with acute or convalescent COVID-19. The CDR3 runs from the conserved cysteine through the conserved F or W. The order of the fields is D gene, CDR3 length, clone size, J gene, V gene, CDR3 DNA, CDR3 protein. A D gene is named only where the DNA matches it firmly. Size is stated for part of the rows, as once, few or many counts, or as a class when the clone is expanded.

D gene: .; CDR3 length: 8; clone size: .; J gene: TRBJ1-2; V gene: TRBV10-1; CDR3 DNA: TGCGCCAGCAAGGACACAGGTTTC; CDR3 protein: CASKDTGF
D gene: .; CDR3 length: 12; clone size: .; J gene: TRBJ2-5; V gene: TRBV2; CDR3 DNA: TGTGCCAGCAGTGATAACCGGGAGACCCAGTACTTC; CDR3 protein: CASSDNRETQYF
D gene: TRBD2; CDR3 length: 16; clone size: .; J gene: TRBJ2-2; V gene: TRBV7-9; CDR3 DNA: TGTGCCAGCAGTCACGGACTAGCGGCGAACACCGGGGAGCTGTTTTTT; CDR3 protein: CASSHGLAANTGELFF
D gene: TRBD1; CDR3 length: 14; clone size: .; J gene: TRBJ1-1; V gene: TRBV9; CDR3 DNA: TGTGCCAGCAGCGGCGGACAGGGGGACACTGAAGCTTTCTTT; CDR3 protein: CASSGGQGDTEAFF
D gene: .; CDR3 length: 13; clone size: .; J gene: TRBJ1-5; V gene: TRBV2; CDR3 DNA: TGTGCCAGCAAGGGGTATAGCAATCAGCCCCAGCATTTT; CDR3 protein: CASKGYSNQPQHF
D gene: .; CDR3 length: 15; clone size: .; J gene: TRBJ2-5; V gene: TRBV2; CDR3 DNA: TGTGCCAGCAGCCCGTCAGGGGCCTTGATACAGACCCAGTACTTC; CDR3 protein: CASSPSGALIQTQYF
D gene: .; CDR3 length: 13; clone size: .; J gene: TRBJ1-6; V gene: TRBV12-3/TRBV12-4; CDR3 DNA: TGTGCCAGCAGTTTAGGAGCCCCTTCACCCCTCCACTTT; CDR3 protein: CASSLGAPSPLHF
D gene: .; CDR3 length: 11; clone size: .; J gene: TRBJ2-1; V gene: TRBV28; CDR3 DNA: TGTGCCAGCACGACAGCTAGTGAGCAGTTCTTC; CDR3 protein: CASTTASEQFF
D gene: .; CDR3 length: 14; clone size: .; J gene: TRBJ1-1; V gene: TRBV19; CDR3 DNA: TGTGCCAGTAGTATAGATAGGGGGAACACTGAAGCTTTCTTT; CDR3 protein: CASSIDRGNTEAFF
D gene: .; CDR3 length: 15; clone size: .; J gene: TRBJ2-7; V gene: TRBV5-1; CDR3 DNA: TGCGCCAGCAGCCCCTTTGGAGCAGAGACCTACGAGCAGTACTTC; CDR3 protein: CASSPFGAETYEQYF
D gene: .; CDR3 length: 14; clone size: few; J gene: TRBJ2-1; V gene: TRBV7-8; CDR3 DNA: TGTGCCAGCCGTCGGACTTCATCTTACAATGAGCAGTTCTTC; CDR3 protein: CASRRTSSYNEQFF
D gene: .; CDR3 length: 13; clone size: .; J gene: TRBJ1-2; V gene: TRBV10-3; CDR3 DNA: TGTGCCATCAGTGAGTCGATAGGGGATGGCTACACCTTC; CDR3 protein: CAISESIGDGYTF
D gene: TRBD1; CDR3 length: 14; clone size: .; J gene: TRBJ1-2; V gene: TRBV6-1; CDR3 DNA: TGTGCCAGCAGTGAACGACAGGGTTCCTATGGCTACACCTTC; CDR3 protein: CASSERQGSYGYTF
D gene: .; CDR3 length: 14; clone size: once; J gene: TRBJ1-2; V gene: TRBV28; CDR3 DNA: TGTGCCAGCTTCCTGAGATCGGGTGGATACGGCTACACCTTC; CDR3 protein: CASFLRSGGYGYTF
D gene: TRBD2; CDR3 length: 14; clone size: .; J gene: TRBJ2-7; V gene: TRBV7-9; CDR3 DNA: TGTGCCAGCAGCGGGGCTAGCGGGGACTACGAGCAGTACTTC; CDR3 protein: CASSGASGDYEQYF
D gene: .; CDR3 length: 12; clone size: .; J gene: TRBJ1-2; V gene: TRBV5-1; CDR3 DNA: TGCGCCAGCAGCTTGGACAGGAATGGCTACACCTTC; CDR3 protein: CASSLDRNGYTF
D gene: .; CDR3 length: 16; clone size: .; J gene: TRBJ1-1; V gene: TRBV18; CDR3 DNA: TGTGCCAGCTCACCACCGGTCCAGGGTTGGAGCACTGAAGCTTTCTTT; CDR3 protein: CASSPPVQGWSTEAFF
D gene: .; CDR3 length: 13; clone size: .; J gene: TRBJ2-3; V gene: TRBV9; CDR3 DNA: TGTGCCAGCAGCGTCGACTCATTCGATACGCAGTATTTT; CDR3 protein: CASSVDSFDTQYF
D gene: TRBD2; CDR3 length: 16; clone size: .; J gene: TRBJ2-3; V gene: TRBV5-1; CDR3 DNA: TGCGCCAGCAGCCCCAATCCGGGACTAGTCACAGATACGCAGTATTTT; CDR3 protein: CASSPNPGLVTDTQYF
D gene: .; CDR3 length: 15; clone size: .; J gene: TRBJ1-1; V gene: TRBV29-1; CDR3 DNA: TGCAGCGTTGTACGCGCCGCCCTGTCCGTCACTGAAGCTTTCTTT; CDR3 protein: CSVVRAALSVTEAFF
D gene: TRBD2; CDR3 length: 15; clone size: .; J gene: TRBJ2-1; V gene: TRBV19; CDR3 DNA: TGTGCCGCCGGGACTAGCGGGAGGGTACTCAATGAGCAGTTCTTC; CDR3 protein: CAAGTSGRVLNEQFF
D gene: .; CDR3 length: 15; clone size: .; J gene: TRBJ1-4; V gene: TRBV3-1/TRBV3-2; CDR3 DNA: TGTGCCAGCAGCCCTCAACATCTCCGGAGGGAAAAACTGTTTTTT; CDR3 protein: CASSPQHLRREKLFF
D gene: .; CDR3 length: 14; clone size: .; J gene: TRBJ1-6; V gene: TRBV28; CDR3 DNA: TGTGCCAGCAGCTCCCCGGGGGAGGTTTCACCCCTCCACTTT; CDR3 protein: CASSSPGEVSPLHF
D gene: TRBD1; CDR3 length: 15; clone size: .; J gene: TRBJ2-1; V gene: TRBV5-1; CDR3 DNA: TGCGCCAGCAGCTCCCAAACAGGGGGGCACAATGAGCAGTTCTTC; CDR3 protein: CASSSQTGGHNEQFF
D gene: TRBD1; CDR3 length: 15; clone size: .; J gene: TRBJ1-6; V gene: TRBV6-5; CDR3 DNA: TGTGCCAGCACTTGGGACAGGGGGACCGATTCACCCCTCCACTTT; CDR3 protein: CASTWDRGTDSPLHF
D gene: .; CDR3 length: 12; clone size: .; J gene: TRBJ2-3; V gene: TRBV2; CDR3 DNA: TGTGCCAGCACCAGCACGACTAATACGCAGTATTTT; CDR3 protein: CASTSTTNTQYF
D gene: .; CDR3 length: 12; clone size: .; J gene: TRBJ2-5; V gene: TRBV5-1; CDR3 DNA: TGCGCCAGCAGTCTTGACAGGGAGACCCAGTACTTC; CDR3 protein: CASSLDRETQYF
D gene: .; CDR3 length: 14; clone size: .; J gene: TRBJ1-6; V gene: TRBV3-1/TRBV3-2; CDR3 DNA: TGTGCCAGCACCGTGACAGGAGATAATTCACCCCTCCACTTT; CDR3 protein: CASTVTGDNSPLHF
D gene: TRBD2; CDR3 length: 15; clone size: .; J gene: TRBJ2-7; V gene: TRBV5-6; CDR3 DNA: TGTGCCAGCAGCTTCGGAGGGAGGGGCCGCGGCGAGCAGTACTTC; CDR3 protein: CASSFGGRGRGEQYF
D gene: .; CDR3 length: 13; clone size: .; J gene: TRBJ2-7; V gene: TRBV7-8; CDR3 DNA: TGTGCCAGCACCCCACCGGCGGGGAGCGAGCAGTACTTC; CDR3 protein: CASTPPAGSEQYF
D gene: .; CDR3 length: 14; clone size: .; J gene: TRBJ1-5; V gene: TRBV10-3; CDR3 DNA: TGTGCCATCGGGACTCCTTATAGCAATCAGCCCCAGCATTTT; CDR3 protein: CAIGTPYSNQPQHF
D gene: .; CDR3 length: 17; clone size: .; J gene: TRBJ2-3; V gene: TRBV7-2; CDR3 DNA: TGTGCCAGCAGCTTAAAACCCGGGGGATGGAGCACAGATACGCAGTATTTT; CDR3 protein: CASSLKPGGWSTDTQYF
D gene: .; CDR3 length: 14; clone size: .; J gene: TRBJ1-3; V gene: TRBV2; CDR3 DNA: TGTGCCAGCACCCCCGACACCTCTGGAAACACCATATATTTT; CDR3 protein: CASTPDTSGNTIYF
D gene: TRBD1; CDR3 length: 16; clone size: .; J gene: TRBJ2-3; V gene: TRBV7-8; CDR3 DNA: TGTGCCAGCAGCTATGCAGGACAGGGGGCTGTAGATACGCAGTATTTT; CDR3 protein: CASSYAGQGAVDTQYF
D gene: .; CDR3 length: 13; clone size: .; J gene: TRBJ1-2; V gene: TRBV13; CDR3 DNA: TGTGCCAGCAGCTCCGACAGAATCTATGGCTACACCTTC; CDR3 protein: CASSSDRIYGYTF
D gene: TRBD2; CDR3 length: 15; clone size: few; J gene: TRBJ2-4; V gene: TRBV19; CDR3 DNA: TGTGCCAGTAGTTGGGCGGGAGTAGCCAAAAACATTCAGTACTTC; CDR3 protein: CASSWAGVAKNIQYF
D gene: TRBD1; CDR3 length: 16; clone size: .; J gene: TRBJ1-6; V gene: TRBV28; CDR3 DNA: TGTGCCAGTGAGACCCCGGGACAGGGTTTTGATTCACCCCTCCACTTT; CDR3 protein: CASETPGQGFDSPLHF
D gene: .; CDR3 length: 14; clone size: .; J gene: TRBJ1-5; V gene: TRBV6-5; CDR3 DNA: TGTGCCAGCAGTACAGTTACGGTAGATCAGCCCCAGCATTTT; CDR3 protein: CASSTVTVDQPQHF
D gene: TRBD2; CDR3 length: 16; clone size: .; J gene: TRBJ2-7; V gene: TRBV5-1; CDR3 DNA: TGCGCCAGCAGCTTGGGGTTTAGCGGGACCGGCTACGAGCAGTACTTC; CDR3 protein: CASSLGFSGTGYEQYF
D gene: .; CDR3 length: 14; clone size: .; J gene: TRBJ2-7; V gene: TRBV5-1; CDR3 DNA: TGCGCCAGCAGCTTGCCCTCAGACTCCTACGAGCAGTACTTC; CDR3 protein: CASSLPSDSYEQYF
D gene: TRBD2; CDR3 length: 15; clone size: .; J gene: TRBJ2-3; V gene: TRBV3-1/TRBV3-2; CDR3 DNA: TGTGCCAGCAGCCCAAGTAGCGGGGTCACAGATACGCAGTATTTT; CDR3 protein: CASSPSSGVTDTQYF
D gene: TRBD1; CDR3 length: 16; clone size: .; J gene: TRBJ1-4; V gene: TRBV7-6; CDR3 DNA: TGTGCCAGCAGCTTAGGGACAGGGATCTCTAATGAAAAACTGTTTTTT; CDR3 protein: CASSLGTGISNEKLFF
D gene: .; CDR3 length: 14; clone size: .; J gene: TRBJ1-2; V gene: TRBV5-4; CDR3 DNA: TGTGCCAGCAGCTTTTGGACAGTCAACTATGGCTACACCTTC; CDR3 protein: CASSFWTVNYGYTF
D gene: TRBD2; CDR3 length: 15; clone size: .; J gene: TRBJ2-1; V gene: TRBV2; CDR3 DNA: TGTGCCAGCAGTGGCCTTCTAGCGGCCTACAATGAGCAGTTCTTC; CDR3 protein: CASSGLLAAYNEQFF
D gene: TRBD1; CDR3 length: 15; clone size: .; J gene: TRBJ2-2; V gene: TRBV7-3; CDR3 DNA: TGTGCCAGCAGCTCACTGGGACAGGCCACCGGGGAGCTGTTTTTT; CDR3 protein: CASSSLGQATGELFF
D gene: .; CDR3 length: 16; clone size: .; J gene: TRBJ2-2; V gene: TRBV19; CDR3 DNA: TGTGCCAGTAGTATACAGGGGACGACGAACACCGGGGAGCTGTTTTTT; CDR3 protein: CASSIQGTTNTGELFF
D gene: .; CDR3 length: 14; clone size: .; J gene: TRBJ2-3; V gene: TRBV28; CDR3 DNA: TGTGCCAGCAGGGGAGGCTTTGACACAGATACGCAGTATTTT; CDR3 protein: CASRGGFDTDTQYF
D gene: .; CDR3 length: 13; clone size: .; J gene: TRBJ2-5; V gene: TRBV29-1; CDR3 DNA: TGCAGCGTTGAACCAGGCCTCCAAGAGACCCAGTACTTC; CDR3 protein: CSVEPGLQETQYF
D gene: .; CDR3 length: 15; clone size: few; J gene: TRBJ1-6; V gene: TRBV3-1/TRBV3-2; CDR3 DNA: TGTGCCAGCAGCCAAATAACAGGGCGGAATTCACCCCTCCACTTT; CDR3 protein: CASSQITGRNSPLHF
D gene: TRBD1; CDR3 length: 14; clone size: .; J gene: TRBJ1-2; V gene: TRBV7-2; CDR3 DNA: TGTGCCAGCAGCTGGACCGACAGGGTCTGGAGCTACACCTTC; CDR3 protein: CASSWTDRVWSYTF